This T cell receptor beta chain was retrieved from a study of Ad26.COV2.S vaccination and SARS-CoV-2 variants. The wider study: Donor got 5x10^10 or 1x10^11 viral particles of Ad26.COV2.S. Study results and limitations: Spike-specific TCR breadth was greater in vaccine than placebo recipients.

Treatment in this sample: around 19 received Ad26.COV2.S at low or high dose, single or two shots; 5 received placebo; per-sample allocation not given. Sampling took place 63 days after the first vaccine or placebo injection. This vaccine is an Ad26 vector that expresses the Wuhan-strain SARS-CoV-2 spike. CDR1 and CDR2 from the germline V gene are KGHSH and LQKENI. This CDR3 has 16 residues. Between the trimmed V and J ends, which lost 5 bases and 1 base, there was a span of 15 bases. Measured with immunoSEQ multiplex PCR; TCRdb has only the in-frame clones, and not every one. In the table there are about 320,000 clones, about 85% of which are singletons. Concerning this clone: What it binds is unknown.

The sample in question was peripheral blood, obtained in a trial of Ad26.COV2.S vaccine versus placebo. The receptor was isolated from a person aged 18-60 years who received the Ad26.COV2.S COVID-19 vaccine or a placebo. The J gene is TRBJ2-1, the V gene TRBV18, with D possibly being TRBD1 or TRBD2 (6 bases each). DNA of the CDR3: TGTGCCAGCTCATCTGAGGGGGGAGCTTCCTACAATGAGCAGTTCTTC. This gives the protein CASSSEGGASYNEQFF. The complete variable domain, with remaining parts taken from reference TRBV18 and TRBJ2-1, reads NAGVMQNPRHLVRRRGQEARLRCSPMKGHSHVYWYRQLPEEGLKFMVYLQKENIIDESGMPKERFSAEFPKEGPSILRIQQVVRGDSAAYFCASSSEGGASYNEQFFGPGTRLTVL.